This record looks at one T cell receptor beta chain sequence and its context. Antigen specificity is unknown. There are 12 residues in the CDR3. V was clipped by 4 bases and J by 8 bases, with 11 bases between them. CDR1 is SGHNT, CDR2 YENEEA, per germline. This specimen comes from a study of ipilimumab plus nivolumab after autologous stem cell transplantation. Patients got 3 mg/kg IV nivolumab weeks 1, 4, 7, 10, then biweekly through week 26. Sequencing used immunoSEQ multiplex PCR; TCRdb keeps in-frame clones, though not all of them. The table records about 23,000 clones, around 74% of them present only once. Notes on the study in general: TCR repertoire, Treg phenotype and gut microbiota reportedly support more study of this approach.

Sequencing used PBMCs, obtained in a trial of ipilimumab plus nivolumab as post-transplant consolidation. The receptor's source is a male donor with diffuse large B-cell lymphoma. The genes are TRBV11-3 and TRBJ1-1, with D perhaps matching TRBD1 (5 bases). This CDR3 is CASSSNQGEAFF. CDR3 nucleotides: TGTGCCAGCAGCTCGAACCAGGGAGAAGCTTTCTTT.